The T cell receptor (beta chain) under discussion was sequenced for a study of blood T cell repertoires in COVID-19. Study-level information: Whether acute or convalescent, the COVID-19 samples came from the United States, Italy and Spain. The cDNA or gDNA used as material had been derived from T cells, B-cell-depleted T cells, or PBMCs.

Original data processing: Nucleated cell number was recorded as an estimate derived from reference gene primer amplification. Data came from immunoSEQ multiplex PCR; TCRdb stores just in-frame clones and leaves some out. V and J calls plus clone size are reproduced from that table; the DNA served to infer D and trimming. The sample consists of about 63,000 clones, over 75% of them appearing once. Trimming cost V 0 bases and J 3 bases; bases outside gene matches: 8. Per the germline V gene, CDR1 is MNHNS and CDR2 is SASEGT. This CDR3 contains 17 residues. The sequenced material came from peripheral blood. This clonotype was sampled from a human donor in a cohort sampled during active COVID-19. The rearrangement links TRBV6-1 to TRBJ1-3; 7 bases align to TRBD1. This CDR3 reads CASSEALGQGGGNTIYF. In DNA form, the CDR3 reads TGTGCCAGCAGTGAAGCGCTGGGGCAGGGGGGTGGAAACACCATATATTTT.